One sample yielded the 26 T cell receptor beta chains listed below, sequenced in a study of T cell responses to AZD1222 COVID-19 vaccine. Clones were sequenced by immunoSEQ multiplex PCR, and TCRdb holds only the in-frame ones, with some missing. This sample has tens of thousands of clones, with approximately 86% found just once. Here the sequenced sample was peripheral blood, taken 28 days after the second AZD1222 dose. The source is an adult who received the AZD1222 COVID-19 vaccine.

V gene TRBV19 combines with J gene TRBJ2-7; possible D gene TRBD2, 6 bases. The germline CDR1 and CDR2 sequences are LNHDA and SQIVND (reference sequence). This CDR3 is 15 amino acids long. Deletions cut 5 bases from V and 0 bases from J, with 14 bases between. The CDR3 reads CASSPGGGSSYEQYF. CDR3 DNA sequence: TGTGCCAGTAGTCCCGGTGGAGGGAGCTCCTACGAGCAGTACTTC.

As DNA, the CDR3 is TGCGCCAGCAGCTTGCTTCACCCCTCCTACGAGCAGTACTTC. Its translation is CASSLLHPSYEQYF. The genes are TRBV5-1 and TRBJ2-7, with unresolved D. Trimming stripped 1 base from V and 0 bases from J, with 8 bases between. This CDR3 contains 14 residues. Per the germline V gene, CDR1 is SGHRS and CDR2 is YFSETQ.

V and J are TRBV5-4 and TRBJ1-1, with D possibly being TRBD1 (5 bases). Germline V gene sequence: CDR1 SGHNT, CDR2 YYREEE (reference sequence). The CDR3 length is 14 residues. Trimming shortened V by 1 base and J by 5 bases, and 12 bases separated the two germline ends. The CDR3 nucleotides read TGTGCCAGCAGCTTGCCCGGGGCGGGTACTGAAGCTTTCTTT. Residues: CASSLPGAGTEAFF.

This chain connects TRBV5-6 to TRBJ2-2; D remains ambiguous. Trimming removed 1 base from V and 4 bases from J, with 5 bases in between. CDR3 size: 13 residues. Germline V gives CDR1 SGHDT, CDR2 YYEEEE. CDR3 protein: CASSLMSTGELFF. The CDR3 DNA sequence: TGTGCCAGCAGCTTGATGTCCACCGGGGAGCTGTTTTTT.

The gene calls are TRBV11-1 and TRBJ2-7, with 10 bases identical to TRBD1. V lost 5 bases and J lost 6; bases outside the gene matches: 4. This CDR3 is 13 amino acids long. From germline, CDR1 is SGHAT and CDR2 FQDESV (reference sequence). The CDR3 nucleotides are TGTGCCAGCAGCGGGGACAGGGGTGGCGAGCAGTACTTC. It translates to CASSGDRGGEQYF.

V and J are TRBV7-9 and TRBJ1-6, with D tentatively TRBD1 (6 bases). CDR1 SEHNR and CDR2 FQNEAQ come from the germline V gene (reference sequence). V was shortened by 4 bases and J by 7 bases, with 11 bases between the two germline ends. CDR3 length equals 14 residues. The CDR3: CASSSQGTNSPLHF. CDR3 nucleotides: TGTGCCAGCAGCTCACAGGGTACAAATTCACCCCTCCACTTT.

This clone has only one observation. V is TRBV10-3 and J is TRBJ2-5, with 11 bases matching TRBD2. J was trimmed by 5 bases and V by 2 bases; bases with no gene match: 7. CDR1 is ENHRY and CDR2 is SYGVKD in the germline V gene. This CDR3 comprises 16 residues. Here the CDR3 DNA reads TGTGCCATCAGTGAGCAGGGACTAGCGGCGGGGGAGACCCAGTACTTC. This sequence encodes CAISEQGLAAGETQYF.

V gene TRBV21-1 combines with J gene TRBJ2-5; TRBD2, as called in the table, went unchecked against the DNA. TRBV21-1 corresponds to a pseudogene. There are 17 residues in the CDR3. CDR3 bases: TGTGCCAGCAGCAAACGATCTAGCGGGAGTCTCGAGGAGACCCAGTACTTC. The encoded protein is CASSKRSSGSLEETQYF.

The chain recombines TRBV19 with TRBJ2-7; 10 positions match TRBD1. The J segment lost 6 bases and the V segment lost 2 bases, leaving 10 bases of the junction unmatched. Germline loops: CDR1 LNHDA, CDR2 SQIVND (reference sequence). This CDR3 has 16 residues. The CDR3 bases are TGTGCCAGTAGTATAATGCCGGGACAGGGGTTTATCGAGCAGTACTTC. Protein product: CASSIMPGQGFIEQYF.

The CDR3 loop is CASRLTGANYGYTF. The CDR3 nucleotides are TGTGCCAGCAGACTGACAGGGGCTAACTATGGCTACACCTTC. The chain recombines TRBV6-5 with TRBJ1-2, with TRBD1 matching 8 bases. With 6 bases clipped from V and 0 bases from J, the junction kept 3 bases outside the gene matches. Per germline, CDR1 MNHEY and CDR2 SVGAGI. CDR3 length: 14 amino acids.

V usage is TRBV7-2 and J usage is TRBJ1-5, with D possibly being TRBD1 (5 bases). This CDR3 comprises 16 residues. Germline lookup yields CDR1 SGHTA and CDR2 FQGNSA. Trimming took off 1 base at V and 3 bases at J, with 13 bases between the two ends. The CDR3 is CASSLGYGGANQPQHF. The CDR3, as DNA: TGTGCCAGCAGCTTAGGATACGGGGGTGCCAATCAGCCCCAGCATTTT.

V is TRBV28 and J is TRBJ1-1; tentatively, D is TRBD1 (6 bases). The length of the CDR3 is 13 residues. Trimming stripped 5 bases from V and 7 bases from J, with 14 bases between. Germline assignment: CDR1 MDHEN and CDR2 SYDVKM. The CDR3 protein is CASSSTGLREAFF. As DNA, the CDR3 is TGTGCCAGCAGTAGTACAGGGTTACGTGAAGCTTTCTTT. The variable domain in full, completed from reference TRBV28 and TRBJ1-1, reads DVKVTQSSRYLVKRTGEKVFLECVQDMDHENMFWYRQDPGLGLRLIYFSYDVKMKEKGDIPEGYSVSREKKERFSLILESASTNQTSMYLCASSSTGLREAFFGQGTRLTVV.

The chain employs TRBV19 and TRBJ2-7; 7 nucleotides align to TRBD1. After removal of 6 bases from V and 0 bases from J, the junction contained 11 bases not matched to a gene. The germline CDR1 and CDR2 sequences are LNHDA and SQIVND (reference sequence). CDR3 length equals 16 residues. The CDR3 DNA sequence: TGTGCCAGTAGGGGAGAGACAGGGCGAAGCTCCTACGAGCAGTACTTC. Translated, it gives CASRGETGRSSYEQYF.

This chain joins TRBV30 and TRBJ2-3; 7 nucleotides line up with TRBD1. Germline CDR1 is GTSNPN and CDR2 is SVGIG (reference sequence). This CDR3 has 15 amino acids. The V segment lost 2 bases and the J segment 3 bases; nucleotides outside the gene matches: 8. CDR3 nucleotides: TGTGCCTGGAGTAAGGGGCAGGGGGAAACAGATACGCAGTATTTT. This gives the protein CAWSKGQGETDTQYF.

This clone was recorded only once. The chain combines TRBV9 with TRBJ1-4; 9 nucleotides match TRBD1. Germline lookup yields CDR1 SGDLS and CDR2 YYNGEE. Trimming removed 4 bases from V and 2 bases from J; junction bases left unmatched: 6. There are 16 residues in the CDR3. The CDR3 reads CASSIDRGVTNEKLFF. The CDR3 region has the DNA TGTGCCAGCAGCATAGACAGGGGGGTTACTAATGAAAAACTGTTTTTT.

The chain recombines TRBV25-1 with TRBJ1-6, with no clear D. Germline loops: CDR1 MGHDK, CDR2 SYGVNS. V shed 5 bases and J shed 7 bases, with 6 bases lying between them. The CDR3 sequence is 12 residues long. CDR3 nucleotide sequence: TGTGCCAGCAGTTACTCCAATTCACCCCTCCACTTT. Protein product: CASSYSNSPLHF.

This rearrangement joins TRBV11-2 to TRBJ1-4, with 7 bases fitting TRBD1. The CDR3 sequence is 15 residues long. The germline CDR1 and CDR2 sequences are SGHAT and FQNNGV. J lost 5 bases, V lost 6 bases, and 9 bases had no gene match. CDR3 DNA: TGTGCCAGCAGAGCTGCCGGGACAGTCAATGAAAAACTGTTTTTT. It is translated as CASRAAGTVNEKLFF.

This rearrangement joins TRBV5-1 to TRBJ1-2; D gene uncertain. V lost 0 bases to trimming and J lost 4 bases, with 19 bases between them. CDR1 and CDR2 (germline): SGHRS, YFSETQ. The CDR3 is 17 residues long. The CDR3 DNA reads TGCGCCAGCAGCTTGGGGGTAATTGGAAGTTCGGGCTATGGCTACACCTTC. This encodes CASSLGVIGSSGYGYTF.

The genes are TRBV10-1 and TRBJ2-1; TRBD2 matches at 9 bases. This CDR3 is 15 amino acids long. V shed 0 bases, J shed 9 bases, and the junction held 6 bases outside the gene matches. Germline-derived CDR1 and CDR2 are WNHNN and SYGVQD (reference sequence). CDR3: CASSESLAGASEQFF. DNA for the CDR3: TGCGCCAGCAGTGAGTCTTTAGCGGGAGCGAGTGAGCAGTTCTTC.

The chain has TRBV7-9 and TRBJ2-6; 8 bases map to TRBD1. The CDR3 runs to 19 residues. J gave up 0 bases and V 4 bases, and 11 bases lay outside the gene matches. Germline V CDR1 and CDR2: SEHNR, FQNEAQ (reference sequence). The CDR3 DNA is TGTGCCAGCAGCTCGAGGAGAGGGACAGGAACCTCTGGGGCCAACGTCCTGACTTTC. Amino acid sequence: CASSSRRGTGTSGANVLTF.

In regard to this clone: Other DNA sequences of this sample code for an identical CDR3. The chain uses TRBV5-6 and TRBJ2-7; D perhaps matches TRBD1 (5 bases). Germline CDR1 is SGHDT and CDR2 is YYEEEE. There are 14 residues in the CDR3. Trimming pared 0 bases from V and 4 bases from J, leaving 11 bases between. The CDR3 coding sequence is TGTGCCAGCAGCTTGGGGCAGGGAAGGTACGAGCAGTACTTC. This codes for CASSLGQGRYEQYF.

The V and J genes are TRBV7-3 and TRBJ2-1, with TRBD1 as a possible D gene (5 bases). Looked up from germline, CDR1 is SGHTA and CDR2 is FQGTGA. The V end was cut by 2 bases, the J end by 4 bases, with 9 bases between. The CDR3 has 14 residues. In nucleotides, the CDR3 is TGTGCCAGCAGCTTAGCACAGGAATACAATGAGCAGTTCTTC. Protein sequence: CASSLAQEYNEQFF.

The chain couples TRBV27 to TRBJ2-3; TRBD2 matches at 10 bases. CDR1 and CDR2 (germline): MNHEY, SMNVEV (reference sequence). The CDR3 loop spans 14 amino acids. With V trimmed by 6 bases and J by 5 bases, 5 bases remained unmatched. CDR3 nucleotides: TGTGCCAGCAGATTAGCGGGAGGTCTAGATACGCAGTATTTT. It encodes CASRLAGGLDTQYF.

J is TRBJ2-6 and V is TRBV7-9; no reliable D call. Germline assignment: CDR1 SEHNR and CDR2 FQNEAQ (reference sequence). The ends were cut back, 4 bases at V and 5 bases at J, with 9 bases in the middle. There are 14 residues in the CDR3. DNA for the CDR3: TGTGCCAGCAGCTCGGCGATGCGGGCCAACGTCCTGACTTTC. Translation gives CASSSAMRANVLTF.

A single count supports this clone. The rearrangement uses TRBV2 and TRBJ2-3; the D call may be TRBD1 or TRBD2 (5 bases each). Trimming took 6 bases from V and 2 from J, leaving 9 bases between them. This CDR3 is built from 13 residues. CDR1 and CDR2 from the germline V gene are SNHLY and FYNNEI. CDR3 DNA sequence: TGTGCCAGCAGGGTGGGGACCACAGATACGCAGTATTTT. Its translation: CASRVGTTDTQYF. Filled out from reference TRBV2 and TRBJ2-3, the complete variable domain reads EPEVTQTPSHQVTQMGQEVILRCVPISNHLYFYWYRQILGQKVEFLVSFYNNEISEKSEIFDDQFSVERPDGSNFTLKIRSTKLEDSAMYFCASRVGTTDTQYFGPGTRLTVL.

The chain has TRBV19 and TRBJ2-5; 7 bases agree with TRBD2. In germline, CDR1 is LNHDA, CDR2 SQIVND (reference sequence). V lost 3 bases, J lost 0 bases, and 1 base stayed unmatched. There are 14 residues in the CDR3. The CDR3 coding sequence is TGTGCCAGTAGTATCGGGACTAACCAAGAGACCCAGTACTTC. Encoded protein: CASSIGTNQETQYF.